The clone carrying this T cell receptor beta chain has just a few counts. Its antigen remains unidentified. V shed 3 bases and J shed 3 bases, with 9 bases lying between them. CDR1 and CDR2 (germline): SGHTA, FQGTGA. The CDR3 has 15 amino acids. The record originates from a study of human T cells and chemical hapten exposure. Looking at the study overall: Per-sample TCR yield variability stemmed mainly from small pooled library volume differences. Study-level findings and limits: TCRs exceeding 1 in 1000 frequency stayed unchanged with DPC sensitization.

For the library, individual cDNA molecules each received unique molecular identifiers. MiXCR was run by TCRdb on the 5' RACE reads, yielding one entry per CDR3 protein. The table includes 110,000 or so distinct CDR3 sequences, approximately 20% detected once. Total RNA was extracted from unfractionated whole blood. This TCR was sampled from a human donor in good health. The chain recombines TRBV7-3 with TRBJ2-6; weak D call: TRBD2 (6 bases). For the CDR3, the DNA is TGTGCCAGCAGCTTGGGGGGAGGTGGGGCCAACGTCCTGACTTTC. Its protein is CASSLGGGGANVLTF. The full variable domain, with the rest looked up from reference TRBV7-3 and TRBJ2-6, is GAGVSQTPSNKVTEKGKYVELRCDPISGHTALYWYRQSLGQGPEFLIYFQGTGAADDSGLPNDRFFAVRPEGSVSTLKIQRTERGDSAVYLCASSLGGGGANVLTFGAGSRLTVL.